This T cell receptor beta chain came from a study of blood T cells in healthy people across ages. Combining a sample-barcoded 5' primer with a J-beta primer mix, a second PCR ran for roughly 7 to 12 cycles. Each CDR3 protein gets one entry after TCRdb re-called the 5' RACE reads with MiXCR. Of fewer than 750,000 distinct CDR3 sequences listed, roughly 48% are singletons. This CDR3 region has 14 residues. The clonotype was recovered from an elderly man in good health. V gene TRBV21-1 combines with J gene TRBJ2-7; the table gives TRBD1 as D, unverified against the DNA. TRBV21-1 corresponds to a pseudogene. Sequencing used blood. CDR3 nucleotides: TGTACCAGCAGCTTACGATGCCCGGGCGACGAGCAGTACTTC. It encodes CTSSLRCPGDEQYF.